This TCR beta chain was observed in a study of Ad26.COV2.S vaccination and SARS-CoV-2 variants. Study-wide points: Placebo recipients and vaccine recipients were similar in non-spike TCR breadth. It is possible that the TCR breadth and depth analyses underestimated the total T cell responses. There was reportedly substantial breadth in spike-specific CD8+ and CD4+ T cell responses after vaccination.

Libraries were prepared by immunoSEQ multiplex PCR; TCRdb keeps only in-frame clonotypes and omits some of them. The repertoire holds about 180,000 clones, with around nine tenths as singletons. In the case of this clone: Its antigen is currently unknown.

The receptor was isolated from a human donor who had recovered from COVID-19. Source: peripheral blood, taken after recovery from COVID-19.

CDR3 nucleotide sequence: TGCGCCAGCAGTGAAAAGGGACAGACCTGGGATGAGCAGTTCTTC. It codes for CASSEKGQTWDEQFF. The chain joins TRBV10-1 to TRBJ2-1; TRBD1 matches at 7 bases. The CDR3 is 15 amino acids. The V gene end was trimmed by 3 bases and the J gene end by 8 bases; junction bases not matched to a gene: 10. Germline V gene data show CDR1 as WNHNN and CDR2 as SYGVQD (reference sequence).